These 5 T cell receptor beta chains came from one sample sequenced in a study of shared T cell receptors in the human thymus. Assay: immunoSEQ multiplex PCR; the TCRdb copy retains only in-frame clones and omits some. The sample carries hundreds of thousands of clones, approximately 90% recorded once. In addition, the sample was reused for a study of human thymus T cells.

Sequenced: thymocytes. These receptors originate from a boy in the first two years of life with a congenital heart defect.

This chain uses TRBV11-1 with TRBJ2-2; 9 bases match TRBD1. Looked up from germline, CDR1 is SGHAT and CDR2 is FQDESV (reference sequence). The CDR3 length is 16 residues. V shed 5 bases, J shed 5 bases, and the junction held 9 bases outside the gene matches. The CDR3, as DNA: TGTGCCAGCAGCCGCAAAACAGGGGGCTTGACCGGGGAGCTGTTTTTT. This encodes CASSRKTGGLTGELFF.

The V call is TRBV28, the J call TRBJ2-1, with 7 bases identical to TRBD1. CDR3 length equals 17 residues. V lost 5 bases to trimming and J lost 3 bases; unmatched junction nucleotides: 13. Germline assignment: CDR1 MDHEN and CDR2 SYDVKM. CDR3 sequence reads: CASSQNRDSRGYNEQFF. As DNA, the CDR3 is TGTGCCAGCAGTCAAAACCGGGACAGTCGGGGCTACAATGAGCAGTTCTTC.

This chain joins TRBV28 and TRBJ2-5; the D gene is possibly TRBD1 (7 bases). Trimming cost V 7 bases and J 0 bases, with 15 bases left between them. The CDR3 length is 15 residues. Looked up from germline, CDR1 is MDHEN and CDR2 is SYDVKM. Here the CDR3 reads CASTMEGAYQETQYF. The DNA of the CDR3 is TGTGCCAGCACTATGGAGGGGGCGTACCAAGAGACCCAGTACTTC.

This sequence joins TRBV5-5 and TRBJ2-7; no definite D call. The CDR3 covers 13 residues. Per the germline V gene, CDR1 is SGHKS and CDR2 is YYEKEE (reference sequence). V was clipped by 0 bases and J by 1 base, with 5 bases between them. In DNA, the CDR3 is TGTGCCAGCAGCTTGGTTCAGTCCTACGAGCAGTACTTC. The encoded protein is CASSLVQSYEQYF.

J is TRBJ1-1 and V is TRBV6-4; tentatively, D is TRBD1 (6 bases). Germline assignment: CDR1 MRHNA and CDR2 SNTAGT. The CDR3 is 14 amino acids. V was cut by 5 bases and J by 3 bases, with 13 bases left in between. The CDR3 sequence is CASSLTGEDTEAFF. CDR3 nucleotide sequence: TGTGCCAGCAGTCTGACAGGTGAGGACACTGAAGCTTTCTTT.